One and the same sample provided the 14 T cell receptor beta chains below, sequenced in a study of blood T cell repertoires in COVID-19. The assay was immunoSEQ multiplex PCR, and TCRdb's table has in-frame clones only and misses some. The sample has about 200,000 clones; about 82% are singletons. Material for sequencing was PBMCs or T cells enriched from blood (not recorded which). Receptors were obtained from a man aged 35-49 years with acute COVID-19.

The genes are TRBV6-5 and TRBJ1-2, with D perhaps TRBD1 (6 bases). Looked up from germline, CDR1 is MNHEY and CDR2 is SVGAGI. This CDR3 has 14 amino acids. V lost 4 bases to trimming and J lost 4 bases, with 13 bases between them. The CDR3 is CASSLLTGIYGYTF. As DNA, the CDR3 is TGTGCCAGCAGTTTACTAACAGGGATCTATGGCTACACCTTC.

Here the CDR3 reads CASQAGGLGEQYF. The CDR3 nucleotides are TGTGCCAGTCAAGCGGGGGGGTTGGGCGAGCAGTACTTC. The chain recombines TRBV2 with TRBJ2-7; 10 nucleotides match TRBD2. With 9 bases clipped from V and 6 bases from J, the junction kept 8 bases outside the gene matches. The CDR3 is made up of 13 amino acids. The germline V gene has CDR1 SNHLY and CDR2 FYNNEI. Drawing the rest from reference TRBV2 and TRBJ2-7, the complete variable domain is EPEVTQTPSHQVTQMGQEVILRCVPISNHLYFYWYRQILGQKVEFLVSFYNNEISEKSEIFDDQFSVERPDGSNFTLKIRSTKLEDSAMYFCASQAGGLGEQYFGPGTRLTVT.

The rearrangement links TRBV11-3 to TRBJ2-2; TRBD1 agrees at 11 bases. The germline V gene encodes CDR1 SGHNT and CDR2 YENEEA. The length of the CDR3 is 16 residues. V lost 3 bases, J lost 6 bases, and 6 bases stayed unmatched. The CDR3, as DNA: TGTGCCAGCAGCTTGGGTGGACAGGGGGCTGCCGGGGAGCTGTTTTTT. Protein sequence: CASSLGGQGAAGELFF. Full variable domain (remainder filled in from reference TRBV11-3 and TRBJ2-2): EAGVVQSPRYKIIEKKQPVAFWCNPISGHNTLYWYLQNLGQGPELLIRYENEEAVDDSQLPKDRFSAERLKGVDSTLKIQPAELGDSAVYLCASSLGGQGAAGELFFGEGSRLTVL.

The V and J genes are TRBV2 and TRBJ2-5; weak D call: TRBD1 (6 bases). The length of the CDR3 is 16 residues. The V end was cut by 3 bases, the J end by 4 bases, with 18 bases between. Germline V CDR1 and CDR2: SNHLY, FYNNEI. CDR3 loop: CASSDFQGHVTETQYF. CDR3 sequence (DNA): TGTGCCAGCAGTGACTTCCAGGGGCACGTGACAGAGACCCAGTACTTC. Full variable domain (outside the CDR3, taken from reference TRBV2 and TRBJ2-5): EPEVTQTPSHQVTQMGQEVILRCVPISNHLYFYWYRQILGQKVEFLVSFYNNEISEKSEIFDDQFSVERPDGSNFTLKIRSTKLEDSAMYFCASSDFQGHVTETQYFGPGTRLLVL.

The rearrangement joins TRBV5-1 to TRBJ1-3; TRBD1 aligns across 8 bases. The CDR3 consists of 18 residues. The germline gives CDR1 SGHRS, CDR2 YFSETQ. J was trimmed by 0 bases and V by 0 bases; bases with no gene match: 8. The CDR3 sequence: CASSLEGTGSFSGNTIYF. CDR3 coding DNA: TGCGCCAGCAGCTTGGAGGGGACAGGCTCCTTCTCTGGAAACACCATATATTTT.

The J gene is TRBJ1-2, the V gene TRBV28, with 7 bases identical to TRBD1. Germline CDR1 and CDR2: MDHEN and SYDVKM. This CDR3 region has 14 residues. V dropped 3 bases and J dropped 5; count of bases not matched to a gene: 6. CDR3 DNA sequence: TGTGCCAGCAGTTTGGGGACAGTCCAATATGGCTACACCTTC. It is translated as CASSLGTVQYGYTF.

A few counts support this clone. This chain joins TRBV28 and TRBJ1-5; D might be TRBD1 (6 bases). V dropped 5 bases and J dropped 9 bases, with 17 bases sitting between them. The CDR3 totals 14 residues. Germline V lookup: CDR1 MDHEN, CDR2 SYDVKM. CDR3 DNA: TGTGCCAGCAGTCCCCCCGCGGGGGCCAGGCCCCAGCATTTT. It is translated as CASSPPAGARPQHF.

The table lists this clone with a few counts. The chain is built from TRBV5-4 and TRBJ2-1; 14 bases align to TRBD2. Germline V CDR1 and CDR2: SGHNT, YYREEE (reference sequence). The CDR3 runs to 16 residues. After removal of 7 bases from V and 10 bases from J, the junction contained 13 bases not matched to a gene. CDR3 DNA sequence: TGTGCCAGCCAGGGACTAGCGGGAGATACGACGGGAGAGCAGTTCTTC. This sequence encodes CASQGLAGDTTGEQFF.

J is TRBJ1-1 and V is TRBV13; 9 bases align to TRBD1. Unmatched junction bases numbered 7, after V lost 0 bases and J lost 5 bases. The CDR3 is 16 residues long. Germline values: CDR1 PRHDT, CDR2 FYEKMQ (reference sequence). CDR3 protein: CASSLGTGGAYTEAFF. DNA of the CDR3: TGTGCCAGCAGCTTAGGCACAGGGGGCGCTTATACTGAAGCTTTCTTT.

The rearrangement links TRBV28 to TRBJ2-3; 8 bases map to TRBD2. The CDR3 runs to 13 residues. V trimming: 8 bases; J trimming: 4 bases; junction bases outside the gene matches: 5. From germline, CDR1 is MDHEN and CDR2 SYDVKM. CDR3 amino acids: CASARGGADTQYF. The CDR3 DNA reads TGTGCCAGCGCCCGGGGGGGCGCAGATACGCAGTATTTT.

This chain's CDR3 is CASSRLGLADTGELFF. The CDR3 DNA sequence: TGTGCCAGCAGTCGTTTGGGACTAGCGGACACCGGGGAGCTGTTTTTT. This chain connects TRBV14 to TRBJ2-2; 11 nucleotides line up with TRBD2. Germline V CDR1 and CDR2: SGHDN, FVKESK. The CDR3 extends over 16 amino acids. J gave up 3 bases and V 6 bases, and 6 bases lay outside the gene matches. The full variable domain, its missing parts supplied by reference TRBV14 and TRBJ2-2, is EAGVTQFPSHSVIEKGQTVTLRCDPISGHDNLYWYRRVMGKEIKFLLHFVKESKQDESGMPNNRFLAERTGGTYSTLKVQPAELEDSGVYFCASSRLGLADTGELFFGEGSRLTVL.

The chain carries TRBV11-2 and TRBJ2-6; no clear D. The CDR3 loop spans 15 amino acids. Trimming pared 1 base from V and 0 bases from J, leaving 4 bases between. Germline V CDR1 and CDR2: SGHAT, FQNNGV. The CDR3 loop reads CASSLALSGANVLTF. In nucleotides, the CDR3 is TGTGCCAGCAGCTTAGCCCTCTCTGGGGCCAACGTCCTGACTTTC.

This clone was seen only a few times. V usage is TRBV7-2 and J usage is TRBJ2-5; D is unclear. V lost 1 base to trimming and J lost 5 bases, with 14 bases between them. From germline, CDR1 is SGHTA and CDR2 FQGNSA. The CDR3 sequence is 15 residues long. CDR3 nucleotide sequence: TGTGCCAGCAGCTTAGGACGACAACGAGAGGAGACCCAGTACTTC. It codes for CASSLGRQREETQYF.

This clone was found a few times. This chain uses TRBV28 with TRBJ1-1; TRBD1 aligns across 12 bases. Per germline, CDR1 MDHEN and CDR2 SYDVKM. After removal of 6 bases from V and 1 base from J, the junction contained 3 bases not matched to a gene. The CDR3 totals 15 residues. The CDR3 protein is CASRGTGGWNTEAFF. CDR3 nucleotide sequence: TGTGCCAGCAGGGGGACAGGGGGCTGGAACACTGAAGCTTTCTTT.